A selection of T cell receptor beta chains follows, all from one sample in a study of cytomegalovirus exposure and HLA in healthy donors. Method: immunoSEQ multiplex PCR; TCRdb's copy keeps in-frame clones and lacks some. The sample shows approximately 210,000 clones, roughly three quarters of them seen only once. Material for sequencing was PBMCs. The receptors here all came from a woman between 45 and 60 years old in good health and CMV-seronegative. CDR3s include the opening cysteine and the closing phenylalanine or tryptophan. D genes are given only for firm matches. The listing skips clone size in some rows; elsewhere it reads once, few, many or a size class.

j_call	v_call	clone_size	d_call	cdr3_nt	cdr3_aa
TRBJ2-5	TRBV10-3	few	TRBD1	TGTGCCATCAGTGTATCACAGGGGATGGGACAAGAGACCCAGTACTTC	CAISVSQGMGQETQYF
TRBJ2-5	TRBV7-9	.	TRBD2	TGTTCCAGCAGCGCAAACAGCGGGAGGGAGACCCAGTACTTC	CSSSANSGRETQYF
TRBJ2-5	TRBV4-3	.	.	TGCGCCAGCAGCCAGACCGGGACACCGACCCAAGAGACCCAGTACTTC	CASSQTGTPTQETQYF
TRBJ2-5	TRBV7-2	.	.	TGTGCCAGCAGCTTAGAAATGCGGGGCCGGGGGACCCAGTACTTC	CASSLEMRGRGTQYF
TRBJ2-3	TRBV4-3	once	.	TGCGCCAGCAGCCAAGAACGCGGGGTGACAGATACGCAGTATTTT	CASSQERGVTDTQYF
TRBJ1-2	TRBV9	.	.	TGTGCCAGCAGCGTAGTAGTAGGGGGTAACGGTGGCTACACCTTC	CASSVVVGGNGGYTF
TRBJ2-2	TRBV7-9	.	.	TGTGCCAGCACCCCCGGGGTACCGAACACCGGGGAGCTGTTTTTT	CASTPGVPNTGELFF
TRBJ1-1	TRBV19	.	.	TGTGCCAGTAGTAGCCCCCCGGGAGGATCCATGAACACTGAAGCTTTCTTT	CASSSPPGGSMNTEAFF
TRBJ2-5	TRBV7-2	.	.	TGTGCCAGCAGCTCGACAGTGCAAGAGACCCAGTACTTC	CASSSTVQETQYF
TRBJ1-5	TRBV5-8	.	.	TGTGCCAGCAGCCGCGGGACTGGCAATCAGCCCCAGCATTTT	CASSRGTGNQPQHF
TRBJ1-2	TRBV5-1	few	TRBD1	TGCGCCAGCAGCCCCACAGGGGGCCTTGGCTACACCTTC	CASSPTGGLGYTF
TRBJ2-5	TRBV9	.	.	TGTGCCAGCAGCGTAGGTCAGGGGCAAGAGACCCAGTACTTC	CASSVGQGQETQYF
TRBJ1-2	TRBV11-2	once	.	TGTGCCAGCAGCCCGGACACGCTCCTTGACTATGGCTACACCTTC	CASSPDTLLDYGYTF
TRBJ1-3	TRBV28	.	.	TGTGCCAGCAGTTTAGGAGGGGCTGGAAACACCATATATTTT	CASSLGGAGNTIYF
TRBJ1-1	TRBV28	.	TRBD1	TGTGCCAGTTGGGACAGGGGGCATTCGGGTAAAGCTGAAGCTTTCTTT	CASWDRGHSGKAEAFF
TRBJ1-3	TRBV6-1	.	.	TGTGCCAGCAGGGGGACATCATCTGGAAACACCATATATTTT	CASRGTSSGNTIYF
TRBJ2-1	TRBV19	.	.	TGTGCCAGTAGTATTCTAACCGGGGGAGTTTTGTATGAGCAGTTCTTC	CASSILTGGVLYEQFF
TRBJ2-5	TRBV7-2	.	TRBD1	TGTGCCAGCAGCTTGGGGACAGGAGGAGAGACCCAGTACTTC	CASSLGTGGETQYF
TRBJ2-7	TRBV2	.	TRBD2	TGTGCCAGCAGCGCGGCTGGCGGGGGGCTTTCCTACGAGCAGTACTTC	CASSAAGGGLSYEQYF
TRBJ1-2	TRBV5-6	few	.	TGTGCCAGCAGCTTATTATCCCTGAGTGGTGGCTACACCTTC	CASSLLSLSGGYTF
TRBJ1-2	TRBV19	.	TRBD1	TGTGCCAGTAGTATGGGGACAGGGGCCGGCTACACCTTC	CASSMGTGAGYTF
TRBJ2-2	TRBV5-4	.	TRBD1	TGTGCCAGCAGCTCCCCGGGACAGCAAAACACCGGGGAGCTGTTTTTT	CASSSPGQQNTGELFF
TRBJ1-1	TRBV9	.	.	TGTGCCAGCAGCGTGTCCTTGAACACTGAAGCTTTCTTT	CASSVSLNTEAFF
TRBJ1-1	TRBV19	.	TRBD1	TGTGCCAGTAGTCCCCGGGACAGGGGACACACTGAAGCTTTCTTT	CASSPRDRGHTEAFF
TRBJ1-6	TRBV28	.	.	TGTGCCAGCAAGCGTGGAGGGTTTGATTCACCCCTCCACTTT	CASKRGGFDSPLHF
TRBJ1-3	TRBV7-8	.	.	TGTGCCAGCAGCTTTCAGAACTCTGGAAACACCATATATTTT	CASSFQNSGNTIYF